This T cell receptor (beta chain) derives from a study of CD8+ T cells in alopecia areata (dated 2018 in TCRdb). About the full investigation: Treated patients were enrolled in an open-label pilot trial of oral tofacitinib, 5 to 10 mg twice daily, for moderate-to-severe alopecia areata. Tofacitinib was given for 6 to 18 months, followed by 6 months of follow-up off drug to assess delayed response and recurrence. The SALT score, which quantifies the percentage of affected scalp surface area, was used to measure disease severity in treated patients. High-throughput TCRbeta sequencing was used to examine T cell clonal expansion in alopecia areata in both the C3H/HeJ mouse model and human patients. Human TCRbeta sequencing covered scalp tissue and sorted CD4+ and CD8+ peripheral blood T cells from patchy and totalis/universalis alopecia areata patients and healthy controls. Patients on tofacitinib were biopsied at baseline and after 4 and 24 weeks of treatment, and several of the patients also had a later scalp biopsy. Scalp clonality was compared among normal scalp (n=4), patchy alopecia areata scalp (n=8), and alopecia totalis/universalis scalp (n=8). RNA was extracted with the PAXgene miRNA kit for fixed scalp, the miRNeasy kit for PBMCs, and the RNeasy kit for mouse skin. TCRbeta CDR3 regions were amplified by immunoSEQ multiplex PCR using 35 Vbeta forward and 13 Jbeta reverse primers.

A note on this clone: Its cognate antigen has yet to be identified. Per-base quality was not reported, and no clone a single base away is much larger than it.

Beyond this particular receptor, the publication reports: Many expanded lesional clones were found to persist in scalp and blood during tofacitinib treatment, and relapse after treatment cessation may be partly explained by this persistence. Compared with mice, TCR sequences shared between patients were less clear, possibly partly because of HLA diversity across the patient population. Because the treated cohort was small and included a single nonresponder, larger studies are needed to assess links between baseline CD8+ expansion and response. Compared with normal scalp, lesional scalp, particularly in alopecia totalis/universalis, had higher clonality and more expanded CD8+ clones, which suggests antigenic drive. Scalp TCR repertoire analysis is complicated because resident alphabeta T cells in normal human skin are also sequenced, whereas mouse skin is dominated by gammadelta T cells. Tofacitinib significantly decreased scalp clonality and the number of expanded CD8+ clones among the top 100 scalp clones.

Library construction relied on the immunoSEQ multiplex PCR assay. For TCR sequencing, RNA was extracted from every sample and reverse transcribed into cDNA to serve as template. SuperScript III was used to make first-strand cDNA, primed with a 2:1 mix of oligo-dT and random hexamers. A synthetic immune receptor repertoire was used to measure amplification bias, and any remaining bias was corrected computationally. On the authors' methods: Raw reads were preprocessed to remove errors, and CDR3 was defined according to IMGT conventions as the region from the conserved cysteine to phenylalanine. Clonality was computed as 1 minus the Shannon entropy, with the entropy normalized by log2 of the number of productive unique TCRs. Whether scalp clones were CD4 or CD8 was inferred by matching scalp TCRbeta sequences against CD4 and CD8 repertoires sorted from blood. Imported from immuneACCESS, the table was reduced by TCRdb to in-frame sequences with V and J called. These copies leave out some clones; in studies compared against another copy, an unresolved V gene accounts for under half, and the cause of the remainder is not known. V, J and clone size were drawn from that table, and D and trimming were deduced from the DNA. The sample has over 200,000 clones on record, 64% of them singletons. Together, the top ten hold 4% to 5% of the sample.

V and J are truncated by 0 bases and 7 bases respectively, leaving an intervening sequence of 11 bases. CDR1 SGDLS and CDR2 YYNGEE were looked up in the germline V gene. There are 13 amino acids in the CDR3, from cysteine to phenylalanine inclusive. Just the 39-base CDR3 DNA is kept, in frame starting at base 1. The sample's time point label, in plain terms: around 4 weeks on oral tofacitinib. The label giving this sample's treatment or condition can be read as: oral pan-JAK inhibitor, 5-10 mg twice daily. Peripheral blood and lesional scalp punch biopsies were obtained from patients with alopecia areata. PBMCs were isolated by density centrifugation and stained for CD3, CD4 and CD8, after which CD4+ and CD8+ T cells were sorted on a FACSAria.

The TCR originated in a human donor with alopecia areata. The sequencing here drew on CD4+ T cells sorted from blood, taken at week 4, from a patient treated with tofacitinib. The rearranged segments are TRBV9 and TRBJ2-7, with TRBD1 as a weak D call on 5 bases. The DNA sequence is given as TGTGCCAGCAGCGTAGGTATACAGGCAGAGCAGTACTTC. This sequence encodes CASSVGIQAEQYF.